Many counts were recorded for the clone carrying this T cell receptor beta chain. This entry is derived from a study of CDR3 diversity in severe acne. The CDR3 spans 16 residues. CDR1 is LNHNV and CDR2 is YYDKDF in the germline V gene (reference sequence). Trimming removed 2 bases from V and 6 bases from J; junction bases left unmatched: 6. Using its own MiXCR run on the PCR reads, TCRdb lists one record per CDR3 protein. The sample records over 85,000 distinct CDR3 sequences, 51% being singletons. This TCR derives from a male donor with acne. The chain is built from TRBV15 and TRBJ2-1; TRBD1 agrees at 11 bases. The sequencing input was blood. The DNA for the CDR3 is TGTGCCACCAGCAGAACCGGACAGGGGGCCATCAATGAGCAGTTCTTC. Encoded protein: CATSRTGQGAINEQFF.